The entry that follows covers one T cell receptor beta chain sequence. What it binds is unknown. This record belongs to a study of T cell clones after liver transplantation. About the study: TCRbeta sequencing after a pre-transplant mixed lymphocyte reaction identified graft-donor-reactive clones, later tracked in post-transplant blood. As an antigen-independent comparator, third-party-reactive TCRbeta sequences came from pre-transplant mixed lymphocyte reactions. Overall study results and limits: Low donor cell numbers restricted donor-reactive repertoire measurement in two subjects.

Deletions cut 4 bases from V and 6 bases from J, with 10 bases between. Germline V CDR1 and CDR2: ENHRY, SYGVKD. The CDR3 is made up of 12 amino acids. Profiled with immunoSEQ multiplex PCR; TCRdb holds only in-frame clones, not every one. Altogether roughly 55,000 clones are present, 84% being singletons, with the ten largest covering 8% to 9.5%. The gene calls are TRBV10-3 and TRBJ2-7, with a weak D call TRBD1 (5 bases). This sample comprised CD4+ T cells from blood, obtained before liver transplant. This clonotype was obtained from a human donor who received a liver transplant. DNA for the CDR3: TGTGCCATCAGTGGGGGCCCCCCCGAGCAGTACTTC. This encodes CAISGGPPEQYF.